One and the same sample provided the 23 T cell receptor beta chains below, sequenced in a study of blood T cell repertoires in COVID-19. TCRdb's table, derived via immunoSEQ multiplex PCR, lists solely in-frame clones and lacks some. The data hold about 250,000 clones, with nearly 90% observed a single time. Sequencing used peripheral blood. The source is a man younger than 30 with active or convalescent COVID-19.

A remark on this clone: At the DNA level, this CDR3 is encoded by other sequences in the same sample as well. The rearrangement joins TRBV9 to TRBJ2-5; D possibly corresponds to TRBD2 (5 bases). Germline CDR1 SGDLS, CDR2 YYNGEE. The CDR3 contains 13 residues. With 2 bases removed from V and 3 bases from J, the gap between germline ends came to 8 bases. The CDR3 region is CASSVGSEETQYF. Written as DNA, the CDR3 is TGTGCCAGCAGCGTGGGTAGCGAAGAGACCCAGTACTTC. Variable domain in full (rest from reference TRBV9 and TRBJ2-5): DSGVTQTPKHLITATGQRVTLRCSPRSGDLSVYWYQQSLDQGLQFLIQYYNGEERAKGNILERFSAQQFPDLHSELNLSSLELGDSALYFCASSVGSEETQYFGPGTRLLVL.

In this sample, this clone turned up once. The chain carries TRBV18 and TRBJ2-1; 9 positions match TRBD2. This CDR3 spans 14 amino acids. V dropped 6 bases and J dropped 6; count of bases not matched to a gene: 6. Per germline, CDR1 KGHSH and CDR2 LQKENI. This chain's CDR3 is CASSISGGSNEQFF. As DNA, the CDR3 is TGTGCCAGCTCTATTAGCGGGGGCTCCAATGAGCAGTTCTTC.

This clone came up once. This chain's CDR3 is CASSQDPLAGVLEQFF. For the CDR3, the DNA is TGCGCCAGCAGCCAAGATCCCCTAGCGGGGGTTCTTGAGCAGTTCTTC. The chain carries TRBV4-3 and TRBJ2-1, with 10 bases matching TRBD2. The junction had 8 bases not matched to a gene; V was cut back by 0 bases and J by 9 bases. Germline V lookup: CDR1 LGHNA, CDR2 YSLEER. CDR3 length: 16 amino acids.

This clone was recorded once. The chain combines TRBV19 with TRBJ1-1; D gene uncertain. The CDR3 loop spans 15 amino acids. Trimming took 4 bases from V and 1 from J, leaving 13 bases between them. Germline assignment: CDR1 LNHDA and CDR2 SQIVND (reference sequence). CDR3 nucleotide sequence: TGTGCCAGTAGTAAACTTGCGGCGGGGAACACTGAAGCTTTCTTT. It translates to CASSKLAAGNTEAFF.

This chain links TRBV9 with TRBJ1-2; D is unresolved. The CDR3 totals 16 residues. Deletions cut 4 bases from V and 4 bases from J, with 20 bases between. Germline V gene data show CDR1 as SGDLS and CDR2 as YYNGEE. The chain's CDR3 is CASSPDKEPVGYGYTF. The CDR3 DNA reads TGTGCCAGCAGCCCTGATAAGGAGCCGGTGGGCTATGGCTACACCTTC.

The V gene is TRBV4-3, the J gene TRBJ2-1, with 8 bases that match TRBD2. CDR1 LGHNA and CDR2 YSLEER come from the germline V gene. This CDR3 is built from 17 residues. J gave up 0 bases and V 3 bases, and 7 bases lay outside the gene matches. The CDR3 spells CASSQSSGAGSYNEQFF. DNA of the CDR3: TGCGCCAGCAGCCAGAGTAGCGGGGCAGGCTCCTACAATGAGCAGTTCTTC.

CDR3 sequence: CASSEGLAGGPGTQYF. In nucleotides, the CDR3 is TGTGCCAGCAGCGAGGGACTAGCGGGGGGCCCCGGTACGCAGTATTTT. The chain combines TRBV9 with TRBJ2-3, with 15 nucleotides matching TRBD2. The CDR3 spans 16 residues. The J segment lost 8 bases and the V segment lost 3 bases, leaving 7 bases of the junction unmatched. The V gene's germline CDR1 is SGDLS and CDR2 YYNGEE.

The CDR3 protein is CASSLGQGARETQYF. CDR3 coding DNA: TGTGCCAGCAGCTTAGGGCAGGGTGCACGGGAGACCCAGTACTTC. The chain recombines TRBV7-2 with TRBJ2-5; D possibly corresponds to TRBD1 (5 bases). The length of the CDR3 is 15 residues. Looked up from germline, CDR1 is SGHTA and CDR2 is FQGNSA. V was trimmed by 1 base and J by 5 bases, leaving 14 bases between them.

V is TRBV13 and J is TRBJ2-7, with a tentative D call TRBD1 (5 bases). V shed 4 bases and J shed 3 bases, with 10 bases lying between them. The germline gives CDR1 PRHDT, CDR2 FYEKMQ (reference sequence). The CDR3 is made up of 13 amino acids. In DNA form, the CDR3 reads TGTGCCAGCAGCTCAGGGTATTACTACGAGCAGTACTTC. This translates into CASSSGYYYEQYF.

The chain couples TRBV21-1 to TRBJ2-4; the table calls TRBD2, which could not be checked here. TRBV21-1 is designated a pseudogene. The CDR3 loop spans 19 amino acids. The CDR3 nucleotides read TGTGCCAGCAGCAAATTTAAGGCTGGAGGCCTTGGGCCCAAAAACATTCAGTACTTC. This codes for CASSKFKAGGLGPKNIQYF.

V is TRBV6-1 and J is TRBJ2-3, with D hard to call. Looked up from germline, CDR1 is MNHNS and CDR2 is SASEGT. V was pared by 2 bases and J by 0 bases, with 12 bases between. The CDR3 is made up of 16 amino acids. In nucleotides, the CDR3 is TGTGCCAGCAGTGAAAGGCGGAGTTCTAGCACAGATACGCAGTATTTT. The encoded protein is CASSERRSSSTDTQYF.

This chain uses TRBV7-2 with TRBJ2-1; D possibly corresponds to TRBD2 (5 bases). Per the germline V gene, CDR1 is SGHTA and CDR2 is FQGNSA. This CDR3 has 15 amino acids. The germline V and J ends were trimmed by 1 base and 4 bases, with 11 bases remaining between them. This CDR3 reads CASSLDHGDYNEQFF. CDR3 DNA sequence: TGTGCCAGCAGCTTAGATCACGGGGATTACAATGAGCAGTTCTTC.

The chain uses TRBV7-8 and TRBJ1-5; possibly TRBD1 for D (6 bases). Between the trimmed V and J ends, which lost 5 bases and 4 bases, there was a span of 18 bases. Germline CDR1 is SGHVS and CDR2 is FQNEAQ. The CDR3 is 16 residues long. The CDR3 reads CASSPYRVPSNQPQHF. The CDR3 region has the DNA TGTGCCAGCAGCCCCTACAGGGTCCCGTCAAATCAGCCCCAGCATTTT.

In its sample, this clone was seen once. DNA of the CDR3: TGCGCCAGCAGCTTGGGGGACAGGGTGACAGATACGCAGTATTTT. It specifies CASSLGDRVTDTQYF. The chain uses TRBV5-1 and TRBJ2-3; 9 bases agree with TRBD1. CDR1 is SGHRS, CDR2 YFSETQ, per germline. This CDR3 contains 15 residues. J gave up 3 bases and V 0 bases, and 2 bases lay outside the gene matches.

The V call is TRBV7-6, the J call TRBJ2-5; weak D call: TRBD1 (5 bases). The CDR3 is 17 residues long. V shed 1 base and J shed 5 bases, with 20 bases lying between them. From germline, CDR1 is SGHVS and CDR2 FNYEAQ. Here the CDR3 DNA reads TGTGCCAGCAGCTTAGACCCAGGCGGACAATCACAGGAGACCCAGTACTTC. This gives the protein CASSLDPGGQSQETQYF.

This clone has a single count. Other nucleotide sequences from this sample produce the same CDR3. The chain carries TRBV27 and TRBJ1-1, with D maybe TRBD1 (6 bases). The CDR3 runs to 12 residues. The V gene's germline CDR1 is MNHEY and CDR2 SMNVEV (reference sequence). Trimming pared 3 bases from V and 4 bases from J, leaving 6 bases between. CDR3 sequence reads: CASSFRGTEAFF. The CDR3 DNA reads TGTGCCAGCAGTTTCAGGGGCACTGAAGCTTTCTTT.

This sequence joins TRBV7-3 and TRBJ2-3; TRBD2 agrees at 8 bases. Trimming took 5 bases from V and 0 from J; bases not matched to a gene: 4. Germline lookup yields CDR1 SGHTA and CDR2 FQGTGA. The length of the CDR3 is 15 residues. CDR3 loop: CASSLLAESTDTQYF. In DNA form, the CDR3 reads TGTGCCAGCAGCCTACTAGCGGAAAGCACAGATACGCAGTATTTT.

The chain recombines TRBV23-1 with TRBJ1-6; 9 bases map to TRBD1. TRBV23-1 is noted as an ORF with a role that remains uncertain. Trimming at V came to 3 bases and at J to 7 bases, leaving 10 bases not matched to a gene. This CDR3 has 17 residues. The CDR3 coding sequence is TGCGCCAGCAGTCATTGGCGGGGACAGGGCGTAAATTCACCCCTCCACTTT. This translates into CASSHWRGQGVNSPLHF.

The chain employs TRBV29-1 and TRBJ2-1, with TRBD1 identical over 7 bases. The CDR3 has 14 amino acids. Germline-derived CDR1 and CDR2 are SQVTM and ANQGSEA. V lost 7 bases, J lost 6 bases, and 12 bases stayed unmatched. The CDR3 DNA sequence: TGCAGCGCCGCCGGCCGCAACAGGGGCAATGAGCAGTTCTTC. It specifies CSAAGRNRGNEQFF.

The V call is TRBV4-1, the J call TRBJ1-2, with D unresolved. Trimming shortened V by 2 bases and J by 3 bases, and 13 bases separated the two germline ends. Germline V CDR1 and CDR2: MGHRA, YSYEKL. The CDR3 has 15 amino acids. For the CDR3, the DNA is TGCGCCAGCAGCCAAACGGGGAATCGGGACTATGGCTACACCTTC. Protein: CASSQTGNRDYGYTF.

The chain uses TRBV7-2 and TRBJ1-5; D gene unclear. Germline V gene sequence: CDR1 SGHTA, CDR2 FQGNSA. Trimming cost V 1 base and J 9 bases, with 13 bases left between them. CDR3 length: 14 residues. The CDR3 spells CASSLDLGERPQHF. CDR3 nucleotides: TGTGCCAGCAGCTTAGATCTAGGTGAGCGGCCCCAGCATTTT.

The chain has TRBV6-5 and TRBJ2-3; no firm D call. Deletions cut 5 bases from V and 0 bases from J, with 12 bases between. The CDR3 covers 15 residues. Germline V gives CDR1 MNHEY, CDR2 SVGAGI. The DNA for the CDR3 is TGTGCCAGCAGTCGGCAGCGACCTAGCACAGATACGCAGTATTTT. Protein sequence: CASSRQRPSTDTQYF.

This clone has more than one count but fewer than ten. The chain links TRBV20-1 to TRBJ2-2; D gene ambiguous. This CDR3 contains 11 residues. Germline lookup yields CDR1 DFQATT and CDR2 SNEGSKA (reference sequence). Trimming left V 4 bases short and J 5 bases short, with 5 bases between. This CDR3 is CSAIQTGELFF. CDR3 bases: TGCAGTGCTATACAGACCGGGGAGCTGTTTTTT.